Presented here are 18 T cell receptor beta chains from one specimen sequenced in a study of blood T cell repertoires in COVID-19. Assay: immunoSEQ multiplex PCR; the TCRdb copy retains only in-frame clones and omits some. The profile covers 95,000 to 150,000 clones, with around 90% appearing a single time and around 4.1% taken by the ten largest. The source material was peripheral blood. Receptors originate from a woman aged 60-75 years with COVID-19, enrolled during active disease.

The chain recombines TRBV21-1 with TRBJ1-3. TRBV21-1 is a pseudogene. The length of the CDR3 is 16 residues. CDR3 nucleotides: TGTGCCAGCAGCAATCGACGGAGGGCCTCTGGAAACACCATATATTTT. Residues: CASSNRRRASGNTIYF.

The rearrangement joins TRBV18 to TRBJ2-6, with 7 bases matching TRBD1. Germline CDR1 KGHSH, CDR2 LQKENI. Trimming cost V 3 bases and J 4 bases; bases outside gene matches: 6. The CDR3 sequence is 16 residues long. The CDR3 DNA reads TGTGCCAGCTCACCTATGACAGGGCACGGGGCCAACGTCCTGACTTTC. This translates into CASSPMTGHGANVLTF. The full variable domain, with the rest looked up from reference TRBV18 and TRBJ2-6, is NAGVMQNPRHLVRRRGQEARLRCSPMKGHSHVYWYRQLPEEGLKFMVYLQKENIIDESGMPKERFSAEFPKEGPSILRIQQVVRGDSAAYFCASSPMTGHGANVLTFGAGSRLTVL.

The genes are TRBV6-1 and TRBJ2-7, with D tentatively TRBD2 (6 bases). The CDR3 totals 15 residues. The germline V gene encodes CDR1 MNHNS and CDR2 SASEGT. V was cut by 1 base and J by 3 bases, with 13 bases left in between. CDR3 protein: CASSEGRGGDYEQYF. As DNA, the CDR3 is TGTGCCAGCAGTGAAGGCAGAGGAGGGGACTACGAGCAGTACTTC.

This clone was picked up one time. The chain has TRBV3-1 (or the pseudogene TRBV3-2) and TRBJ2-3; 9 nucleotides align to TRBD2. CDR3 length: 16 residues. The trim removed 3 bases at V and 3 bases at J, leaving 7 bases unmatched. Germline CDR1 is LGHDT and CDR2 is YNNKEL (reference sequence). CDR3 DNA: TGTGCCAGCAGCCACCTAGCGGGGCAGAATACAGATACGCAGTATTTT. It is translated as CASSHLAGQNTDTQYF.

The gene calls are TRBV5-1 and TRBJ1-2, with D maybe TRBD1 (6 bases). Germline V gene sequence: CDR1 SGHRS, CDR2 YFSETQ. This CDR3 region has 15 residues. The V end was cut by 1 base, the J end by 3 bases, with 13 bases between. The CDR3 region is CASSLPAGADYGYTF. The CDR3 region has the DNA TGCGCCAGCAGCTTGCCCGCAGGGGCGGACTATGGCTACACCTTC.

The CDR3 sequence: CASSPLQVVETQYF. In DNA, the CDR3 is TGTGCCAGCTCACCCCTACAGGTAGTAGAGACCCAGTACTTC. V is TRBV18 and J is TRBJ2-5; D is possibly TRBD1 (5 bases). V lost 3 bases, J lost 4 bases, and 12 bases lay in between. This CDR3 has 14 residues. Germline CDR1 and CDR2: KGHSH and LQKENI.

V usage is TRBV10-3 and J usage is TRBJ1-1; 10 positions match TRBD1. CDR3 length: 14 residues. Trimming took 6 bases from V and 1 from J; bases not matched to a gene: 2. In germline, CDR1 is ENHRY, CDR2 SYGVKD. The CDR3 region has the DNA TGTGCCATCAGGGACAGGGGGGCGAACACTGAAGCTTTCTTT. Protein: CAIRDRGANTEAFF.

This chain connects TRBV4-1 to TRBJ2-7; TRBD1 agrees at 9 bases. The CDR3 has 15 residues. Trimming took 3 bases from V and 2 from J; bases not matched to a gene: 5. Germline CDR1 MGHRA, CDR2 YSYEKL. The CDR3 is CASSHAGQGPYEQYF. The CDR3 bases are TGCGCCAGCAGCCATGCGGGACAGGGTCCCTACGAGCAGTACTTC.

The V call is TRBV27, the J call TRBJ1-5; TRBD1 aligns across 8 bases. With 6 bases clipped from V and 7 bases from J, the junction kept 8 bases outside the gene matches. The CDR3 totals 14 residues. In germline, CDR1 is MNHEY, CDR2 SMNVEV (reference sequence). The CDR3 loop is CASRADRGSQPQHF. DNA of the CDR3: TGTGCCAGCAGGGCAGACAGGGGTAGCCAGCCCCAGCATTTT.

V usage is TRBV9 and J usage is TRBJ2-5, with TRBD2 identical over 9 bases. The germline CDR1 and CDR2 sequences are SGDLS and YYNGEE. J gave up 5 bases and V 1 base, and 12 bases lay outside the gene matches. The CDR3 is made up of 17 amino acids. This CDR3 reads CASSVTGGGALRETQYF. CDR3 in DNA: TGTGCCAGCAGCGTAACGGGCGGGGGGGCATTGAGGGAGACCCAGTACTTC.

In this sample, this clone turned up a few times. The chain is built from TRBV6-6 and TRBJ2-2, with 7 bases fitting TRBD1. Germline CDR1 and CDR2: MNHNY and SVGAGI (reference sequence). The CDR3 has 15 amino acids. The V segment lost 5 bases and the J segment 5 bases; nucleotides outside the gene matches: 8. CDR3 coding DNA: TGTGCCAGCAGTCGAAGCATGGGACAGACCGGGGAGCTGTTTTTT. Protein: CASSRSMGQTGELFF.

The chain has TRBV5-1 and TRBJ1-3; TRBD1 matches at 9 bases. The length of the CDR3 is 15 residues. With V trimmed by 4 bases and J by 3 bases, 5 bases remained unmatched. Per the germline V gene, CDR1 is SGHRS and CDR2 is YFSETQ. The CDR3 here is CASSIQGADGNTIYF. CDR3 coding DNA: TGCGCCAGCAGCATACAGGGGGCTGATGGAAACACCATATATTTT.

The chain has TRBV6-2 or TRBV6-3 and TRBJ2-5; TRBD2 matches at 16 bases. Germline V gene lookup returns CDR1 MNHEY and CDR2 SVGEGT. The junction had 5 bases not matched to a gene; V was cut back by 2 bases and J by 5 bases. The CDR3 contains 17 residues. CDR3 DNA sequence: TGTGCCAGCAGTTACCCGGGGACTAGCGGGGGGGCGGAGACCCAGTACTTC. Protein product: CASSYPGTSGGAETQYF.

The V and J genes are TRBV14 and TRBJ1-3; a weak D match, TRBD1 (5 bases). V lost 4 bases and J 0 bases, leaving 16 bases between the germline ends. The V gene's germline CDR1 is SGHDN and CDR2 FVKESK. CDR3 length: 17 residues. In nucleotides, the CDR3 is TGTGCCAGCAGCCCGTATGGCACAGGTCGCTCTGGAAACACCATATATTTT. Encoded protein: CASSPYGTGRSGNTIYF.

The chain uses TRBV30 and TRBJ2-1, with 13 bases matching TRBD2. This CDR3 comprises 14 residues. CDR1 and CDR2 from the germline V gene are GTSNPN and SVGIG (reference sequence). Trimming took 6 bases from V and 3 from J; bases not matched to a gene: 2. CDR3: CACRLAGGYNEQFF. The CDR3 DNA reads TGTGCCTGCCGACTAGCGGGGGGCTACAATGAGCAGTTCTTC. The full variable domain, rest sourced from reference TRBV30 and TRBJ2-1, is SQTIHQWPATLVQPVGSPLSLECTVEGTSNPNLYWYRQAAGRGLQLLFYSVGIGQISSEVPQNLSASRPQDRQFILSSKKLLLSDSGFYLCACRLAGGYNEQFFGPGTRLTVL.

The V gene is TRBV4-3, the J gene TRBJ1-2, with TRBD1 identical over 12 bases. The ends lost 5 bases at V and 4 bases at J; junction bases unmatched: 8. CDR1 and CDR2 from the germline V gene are LGHNA and YSLEER. The CDR3 is 16 amino acids. The CDR3 sequence: CASSGGGTGGAYGYTF. CDR3 nucleotide sequence: TGCGCCAGCAGCGGAGGCGGGACAGGGGGCGCCTATGGCTACACCTTC.

The V gene is TRBV7-2, the J gene TRBJ1-2; 7 bases agree with TRBD1. V lost 1 base, J lost 5 bases, and 13 bases stayed unmatched. The CDR3 length is 17 residues. Looked up from germline, CDR1 is SGHTA and CDR2 is FQGNSA. The CDR3 loop is CASSLDPLSARGYGYTF. CDR3 DNA sequence: TGTGCCAGCAGCTTAGACCCCCTCAGCGCCAGGGGGTATGGCTACACCTTC.

V usage is TRBV7-9 and J usage is TRBJ1-1; D uncertain. Trimming took 2 bases from V and 5 from J, leaving 18 bases between them. The CDR3 runs 16 residues. CDR1 and CDR2 (germline): SEHNR, FQNEAQ (reference sequence). The CDR3 here is CASSLRGRSGRTEAFF. The CDR3 DNA reads as TGTGCCAGCAGCTTACGGGGTCGGTCCGGGAGGACTGAAGCTTTCTTT.